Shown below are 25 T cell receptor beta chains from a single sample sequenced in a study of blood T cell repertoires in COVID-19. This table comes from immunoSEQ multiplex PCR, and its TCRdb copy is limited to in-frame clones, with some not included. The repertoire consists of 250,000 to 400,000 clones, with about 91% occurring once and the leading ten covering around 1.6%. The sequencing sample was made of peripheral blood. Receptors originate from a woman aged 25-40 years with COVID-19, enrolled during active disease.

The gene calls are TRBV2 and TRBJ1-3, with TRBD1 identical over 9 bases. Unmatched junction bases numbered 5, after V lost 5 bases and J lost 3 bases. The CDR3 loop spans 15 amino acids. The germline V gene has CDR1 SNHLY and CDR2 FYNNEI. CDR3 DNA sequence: TGTGCCAGCAGTCCCAGGACAGGGGTTGGAAACACCATATATTTT. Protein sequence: CASSPRTGVGNTIYF. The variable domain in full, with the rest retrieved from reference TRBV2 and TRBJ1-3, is EPEVTQTPSHQVTQMGQEVILRCVPISNHLYFYWYRQILGQKVEFLVSFYNNEISEKSEIFDDQFSVERPDGSNFTLKIRSTKLEDSAMYFCASSPRTGVGNTIYFGEGSWLTVV.

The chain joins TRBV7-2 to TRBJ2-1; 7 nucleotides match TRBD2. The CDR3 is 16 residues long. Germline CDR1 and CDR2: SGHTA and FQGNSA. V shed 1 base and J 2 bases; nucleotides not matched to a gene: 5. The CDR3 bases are TGTGCCAGCAGCTTAGGGGCTAGCGGAACCTACAATGAGCAGTTCTTC. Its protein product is CASSLGASGTYNEQFF.

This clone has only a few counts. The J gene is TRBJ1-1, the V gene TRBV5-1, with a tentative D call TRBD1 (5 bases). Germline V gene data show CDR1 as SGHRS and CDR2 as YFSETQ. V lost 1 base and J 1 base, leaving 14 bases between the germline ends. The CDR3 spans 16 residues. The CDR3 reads CASSLTQGGRNTEAFF. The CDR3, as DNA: TGCGCCAGCAGCTTGACTCAGGGTGGAAGGAACACTGAAGCTTTCTTT.

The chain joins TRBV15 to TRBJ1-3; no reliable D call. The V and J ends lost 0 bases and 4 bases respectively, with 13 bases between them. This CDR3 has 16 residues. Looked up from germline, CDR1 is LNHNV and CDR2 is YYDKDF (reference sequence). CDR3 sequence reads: CATSRDSGSRGNTIYF. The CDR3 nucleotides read TGTGCCACCAGCAGAGATTCCGGGAGCCGGGGAAACACCATATATTTT.

This CDR3 is CASRIRRGPQTTDTQYF. CDR3 nucleotides: TGTGCCAGCAGGATCCGTAGGGGCCCCCAGACCACAGATACGCAGTATTTT. V gene TRBV2 combines with J gene TRBJ2-3, with a possible D match to TRBD1 (5 bases). Between the trimmed V and J ends, which lost 6 bases and 2 bases, there was a span of 21 bases. The germline CDR1 and CDR2 sequences are SNHLY and FYNNEI. This CDR3 is 17 amino acids long.

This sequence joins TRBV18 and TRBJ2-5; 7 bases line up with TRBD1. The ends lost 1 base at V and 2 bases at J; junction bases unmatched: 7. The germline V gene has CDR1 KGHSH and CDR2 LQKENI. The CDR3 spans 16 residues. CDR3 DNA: TGTGCCAGCTCACCACGGGACAGCTCATTTCAAGAGACCCAGTACTTC. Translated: CASSPRDSSFQETQYF. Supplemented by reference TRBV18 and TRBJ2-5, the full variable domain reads NAGVMQNPRHLVRRRGQEARLRCSPMKGHSHVYWYRQLPEEGLKFMVYLQKENIIDESGMPKERFSAEFPKEGPSILRIQQVVRGDSAAYFCASSPRDSSFQETQYFGPGTRLLVL.

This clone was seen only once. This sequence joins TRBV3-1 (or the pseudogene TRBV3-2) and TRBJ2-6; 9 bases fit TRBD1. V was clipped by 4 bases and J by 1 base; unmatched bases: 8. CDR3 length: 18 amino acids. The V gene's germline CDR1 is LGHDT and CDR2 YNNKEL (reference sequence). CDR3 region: CASSPIRDRASGANVLTF. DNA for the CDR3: TGTGCCAGCAGCCCGATAAGGGACAGGGCTTCTGGGGCCAACGTCCTGACTTTC.

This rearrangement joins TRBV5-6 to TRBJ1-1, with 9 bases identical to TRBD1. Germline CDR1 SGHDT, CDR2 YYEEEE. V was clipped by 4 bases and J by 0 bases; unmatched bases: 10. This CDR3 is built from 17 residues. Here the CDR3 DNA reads TGTGCCAGCAGCCCCCGGGACAGGGCTTTTATGAACACTGAAGCTTTCTTT. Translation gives CASSPRDRAFMNTEAFF.

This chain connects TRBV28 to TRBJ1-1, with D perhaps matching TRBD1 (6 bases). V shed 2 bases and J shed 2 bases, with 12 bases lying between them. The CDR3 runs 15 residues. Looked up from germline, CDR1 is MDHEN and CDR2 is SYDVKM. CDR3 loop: CASSLPQGKNTEAFF. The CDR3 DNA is TGTGCCAGCAGTTTACCCCAGGGGAAAAACACTGAAGCTTTCTTT.

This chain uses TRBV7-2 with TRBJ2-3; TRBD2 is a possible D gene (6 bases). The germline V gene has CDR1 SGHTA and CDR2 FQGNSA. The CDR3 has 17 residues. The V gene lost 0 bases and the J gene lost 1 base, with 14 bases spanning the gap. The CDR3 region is CASSLAILAARTDTQYF. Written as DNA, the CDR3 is TGTGCCAGCAGCTTAGCGATCTTAGCGGCCCGCACAGATACGCAGTATTTT.

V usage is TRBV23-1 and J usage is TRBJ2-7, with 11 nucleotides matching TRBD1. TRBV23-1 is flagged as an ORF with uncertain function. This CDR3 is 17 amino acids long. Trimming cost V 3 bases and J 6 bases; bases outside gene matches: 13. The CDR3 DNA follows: TGCGCCAGCAGTCAGGTGAATTGGGACAGGGGGTGGTTCGAGCAGTACGTC. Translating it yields CASSQVNWDRGWFEQYV.

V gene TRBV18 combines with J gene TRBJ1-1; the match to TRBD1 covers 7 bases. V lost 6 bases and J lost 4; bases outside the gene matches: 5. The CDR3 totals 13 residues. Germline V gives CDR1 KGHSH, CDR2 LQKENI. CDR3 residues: CASSGGQSTEAFF. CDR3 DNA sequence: TGTGCCAGCTCCGGGGGACAGTCCACTGAAGCTTTCTTT.

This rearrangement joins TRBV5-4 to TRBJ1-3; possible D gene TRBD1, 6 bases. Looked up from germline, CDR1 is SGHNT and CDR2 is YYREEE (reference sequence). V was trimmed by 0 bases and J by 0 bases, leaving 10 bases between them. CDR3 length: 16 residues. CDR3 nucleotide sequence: TGTGCCAGCAGCTTGGACAGGGCAAACTCTGGAAACACCATATATTTT. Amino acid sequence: CASSLDRANSGNTIYF.

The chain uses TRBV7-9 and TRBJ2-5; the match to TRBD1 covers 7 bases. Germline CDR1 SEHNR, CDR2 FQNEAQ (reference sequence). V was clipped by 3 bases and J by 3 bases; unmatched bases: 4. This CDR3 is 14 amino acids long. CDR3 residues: CASSLRGREETQYF. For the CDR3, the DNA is TGTGCCAGCAGCTTGAGGGGGCGTGAAGAGACCCAGTACTTC.

CDR3 region: CASSESRGGAYNEQFF. In nucleotides, the CDR3 is TGCGCCAGCAGTGAGTCGAGGGGGGGCGCCTACAATGAGCAGTTCTTC. The chain has TRBV10-2 and TRBJ2-1; D might be TRBD2 (7 bases). V shed 0 bases and J shed 2 bases, with 11 bases lying between them. The CDR3 loop spans 16 amino acids. The germline gives CDR1 WSHSY, CDR2 SAAADI.

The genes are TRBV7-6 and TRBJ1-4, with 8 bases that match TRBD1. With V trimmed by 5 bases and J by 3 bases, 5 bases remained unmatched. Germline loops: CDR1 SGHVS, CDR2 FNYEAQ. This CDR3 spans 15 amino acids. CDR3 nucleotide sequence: TGTGCCAGCAGCATAAACAGGGGGTCTAATGAAAAACTGTTTTTT. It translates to CASSINRGSNEKLFF.

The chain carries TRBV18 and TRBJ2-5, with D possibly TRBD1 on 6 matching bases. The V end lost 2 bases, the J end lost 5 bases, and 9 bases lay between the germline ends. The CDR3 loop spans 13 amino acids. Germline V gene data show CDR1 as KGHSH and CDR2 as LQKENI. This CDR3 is CASSPSQGETQYF. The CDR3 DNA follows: TGTGCCAGCTCACCAAGTCAGGGGGAGACCCAGTACTTC.

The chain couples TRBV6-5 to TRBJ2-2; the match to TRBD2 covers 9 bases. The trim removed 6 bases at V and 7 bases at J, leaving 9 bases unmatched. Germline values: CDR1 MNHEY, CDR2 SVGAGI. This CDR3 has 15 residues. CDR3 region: CASSGAGGLIGELFF. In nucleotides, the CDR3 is TGTGCCAGCAGCGGTGCGGGGGGGCTCATCGGGGAGCTGTTTTTT.

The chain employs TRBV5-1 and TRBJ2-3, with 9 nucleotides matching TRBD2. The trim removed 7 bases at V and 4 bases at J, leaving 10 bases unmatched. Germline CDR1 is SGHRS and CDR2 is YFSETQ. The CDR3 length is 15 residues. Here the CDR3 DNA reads TGCGCCAGCCTCCGGGCGGGGGGGCCGGCAGATACGCAGTATTTT. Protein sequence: CASLRAGGPADTQYF. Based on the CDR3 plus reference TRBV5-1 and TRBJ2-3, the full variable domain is KAGVTQTPRYLIKTRGQQVTLSCSPISGHRSVSWYQQTPGQGLQFLFEYFSETQRNKGNFPGRFSGRQFSNSRSEMNVSTLELGDSALYLCASLRAGGPADTQYFGPGTRLTVL.

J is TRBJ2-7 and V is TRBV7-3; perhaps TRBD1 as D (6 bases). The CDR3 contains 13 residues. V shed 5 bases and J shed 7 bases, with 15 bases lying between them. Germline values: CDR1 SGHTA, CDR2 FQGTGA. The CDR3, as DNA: TGTGCCAGCAGCCGGAATCAGGGGTCGGAGCAGTACTTC. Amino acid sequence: CASSRNQGSEQYF. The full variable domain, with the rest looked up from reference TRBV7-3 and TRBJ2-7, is GAGVSQTPSNKVTEKGKYVELRCDPISGHTALYWYRQSLGQGPEFLIYFQGTGAADDSGLPNDRFFAVRPEGSVSTLKIQRTERGDSAVYLCASSRNQGSEQYFGPGTRLTVT.

CDR3 amino acids: CASSWGVEKLFF. The CDR3 nucleotides are TGTGCCAGTAGTTGGGGGGTTGAAAAACTGTTTTTT. The chain links TRBV19 to TRBJ1-4, with a possible D match to TRBD1 (5 bases). Looked up from germline, CDR1 is LNHDA and CDR2 is SQIVND (reference sequence). Between the trimmed V and J ends, which lost 5 bases and 7 bases, there was a span of 8 bases. The CDR3 consists of 12 residues.

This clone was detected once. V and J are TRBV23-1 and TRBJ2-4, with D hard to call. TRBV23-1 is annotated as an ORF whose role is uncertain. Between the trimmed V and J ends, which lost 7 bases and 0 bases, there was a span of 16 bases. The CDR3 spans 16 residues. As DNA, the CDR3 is TGCGCCAGCACCACCTATACGTATCCAGCCAAAAACATTCAGTACTTC. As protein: CASTTYTYPAKNIQYF.

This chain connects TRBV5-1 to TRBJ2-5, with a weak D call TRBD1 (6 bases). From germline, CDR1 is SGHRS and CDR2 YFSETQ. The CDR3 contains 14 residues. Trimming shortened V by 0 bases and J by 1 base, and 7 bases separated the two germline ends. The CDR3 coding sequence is TGCGCCAGCAGCTTGGAGGACAGCCAAGAGACCCAGTACTTC. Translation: CASSLEDSQETQYF. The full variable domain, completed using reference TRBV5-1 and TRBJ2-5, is KAGVTQTPRYLIKTRGQQVTLSCSPISGHRSVSWYQQTPGQGLQFLFEYFSETQRNKGNFPGRFSGRQFSNSRSEMNVSTLELGDSALYLCASSLEDSQETQYFGPGTRLLVL.

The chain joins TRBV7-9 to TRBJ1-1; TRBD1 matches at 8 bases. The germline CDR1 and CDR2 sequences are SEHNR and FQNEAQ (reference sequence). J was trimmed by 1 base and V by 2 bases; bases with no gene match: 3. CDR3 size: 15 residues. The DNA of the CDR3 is TGTGCCAGCAGCTTAACCGGGACAGGGAACACTGAAGCTTTCTTT. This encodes CASSLTGTGNTEAFF. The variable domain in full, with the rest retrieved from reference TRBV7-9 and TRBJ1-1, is DTGVSQNPRHKITKRGQNVTFRCDPISEHNRLYWYRQTLGQGPEFLTYFQNEAQLEKSRLLSDRFSAERPKGSFSTLEIQRTEQGDSAMYLCASSLTGTGNTEAFFGQGTRLTVV.

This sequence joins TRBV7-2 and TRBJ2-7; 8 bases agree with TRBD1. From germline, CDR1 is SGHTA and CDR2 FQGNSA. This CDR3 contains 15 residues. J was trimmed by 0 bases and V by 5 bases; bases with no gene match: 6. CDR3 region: CASSRTGPVSYEQYF. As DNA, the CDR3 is TGTGCCAGCAGCCGGACAGGGCCCGTCTCCTACGAGCAGTACTTC.